Below, one TCR beta chain is given with its context. Antigen: not known. Mismatch with germline at one junction end may stem from a read error. The sample comes from a study of T-cell reconstitution after alpha-beta-depleted transplantation in children. The CDR3 covers 16 residues. Germline loops: CDR1 SNHLY, CDR2 FYNNEI. Study-level findings and limits: At one year after transplant, newly produced T cells mostly accounted for T-cell counts and diversity. After transplant, at about two months, alpha-beta T cells were reportedly derived from several hundred expanded graft clones.

Unique molecular identifiers tagged the TCRbeta library. MiXCR, run by TCRdb on the PCR reads, gives a single entry per CDR3 protein. The table shows a few hundred thousand distinct CDR3 sequences, with 20% to 30% occurring only once. The receptor was derived from a boy younger than two with Wiskott-Aldrich syndrome, due to receive a stem cell transplant. The V gene is TRBV2, the J gene TRBJ2-6, with 7 bases fitting TRBD1. Sequencing was performed on PBMCs, taken before TCRalphabeta/CD19-depleted stem cell transplant. The CDR3 coding sequence is TGTGCCAGCCGGACAGGCGGAAATTCTGGGGCCAACGGCCTGACTTTC. As protein: CASRTGGNSGANGLTF.